These 14 T cell receptor beta chains were all obtained from the same sample, sequenced in a study of Ad26.COV2.S vaccination and SARS-CoV-2 variants. Produced via immunoSEQ multiplex PCR; TCRdb's table is partial and in-frame only. The sample gives roughly 320,000 clones, about nine tenths of which show up once; around 3.6% is in the top ten. The treatment is: 15 to 20 received Ad26.COV2.S at low or high dose, single or two shots; several received placebo; per-sample allocation not given. Samples were taken on day 63 after the first vaccine or placebo injection. This sample comprised peripheral blood, obtained in a trial of Ad26.COV2.S vaccine versus placebo. The receptors stem from a person between 18 and 65 years old who received the Ad26.COV2.S COVID-19 vaccine or a placebo.

The chain recombines TRBV7-2 with TRBJ1-5; possible D gene TRBD1, 5 bases. The CDR3 has 17 amino acids. Per the germline V gene, CDR1 is SGHTA and CDR2 is FQGNSA. V dropped 1 base and J dropped 0 bases, with 13 bases sitting between them. The CDR3: CASSLDTTGTSNQPQHF. For the CDR3, the DNA is TGTGCCAGCAGCTTAGACACTACAGGAACTAGCAATCAGCCCCAGCATTTT.

The chain has TRBV6-4 and TRBJ1-4; the D gene is possibly TRBD1 (5 bases). Germline assignment: CDR1 MRHNA and CDR2 SNTAGT. V lost 9 bases and J 14 bases, leaving 22 bases between the germline ends. This CDR3 is built from 13 residues. The CDR3 DNA is TGTGCCAGGAACGCGGTTGGGGCTCCCTGGCTGTTTTTT. The encoded protein is CARNAVGAPWLFF.

This chain connects TRBV27 to TRBJ1-1; D is perhaps TRBD1 (5 bases). The CDR3 consists of 14 residues. Trimming cost V 2 bases and J 5 bases, with 12 bases left between them. Germline V lookup: CDR1 MNHEY, CDR2 SMNVEV (reference sequence). The chain's CDR3 is CASSLGGPGTEAFF. The CDR3 DNA reads as TGTGCCAGCAGTTTAGGAGGGCCAGGGACTGAAGCTTTCTTT.

The chain carries TRBV11-2 and TRBJ2-1, with 9 nucleotides matching TRBD1. The CDR3 runs 16 residues. J was trimmed by 0 bases and V by 5 bases; bases with no gene match: 5. Per germline, CDR1 SGHAT and CDR2 FQNNGV. The CDR3 DNA sequence: TGTGCCAGCAGCCATACGACAGGGGGCTCCTACAATGAGCAGTTCTTC. Protein: CASSHTTGGSYNEQFF.

The V and J genes are TRBV9 and TRBJ2-3; perhaps D is TRBD1 or TRBD2 (5 bases each). The CDR3 sequence is 16 residues long. The germline V gene has CDR1 SGDLS and CDR2 YYNGEE. The ends were cut back, 0 bases at V and 4 bases at J, with 15 bases in the middle. Here the CDR3 DNA reads TGTGCCAGCAGCGTAGGGCCCCTTTCGGGGCCAGATACGCAGTATTTT. This gives the protein CASSVGPLSGPDTQYF.

The chain uses TRBV6-5 and TRBJ1-2; D is undetermined. Germline CDR1 is MNHEY and CDR2 is SVGAGI. CDR3 length equals 12 residues. The V end lost 5 bases, the J end lost 6 bases, and 10 bases lay between the germline ends. The CDR3 DNA sequence: TGTGCCAGCAGTCTGAGGTTTGATGGCTACACCTTC. Its protein is CASSLRFDGYTF.

The chain employs TRBV2 and TRBJ1-4, with D maybe TRBD1 (6 bases). V lost 4 bases, J lost 0 bases, and 18 bases lay in between. The V gene's germline CDR1 is SNHLY and CDR2 FYNNEI. The CDR3 contains 18 residues. CDR3 bases: TGTGCCAGCAGTGCGCCCAGGACAGCGGGACCAACTAATGAAAAACTGTTTTTT. Amino acid sequence: CASSAPRTAGPTNEKLFF.

The rearrangement links TRBV11-3 to TRBJ2-2; 8 bases line up with TRBD1. This CDR3 contains 13 residues. Trimming took 5 bases from V and 7 from J; bases not matched to a gene: 3. CDR1 SGHNT and CDR2 YENEEA come from the germline V gene. Here the CDR3 DNA reads TGTGCCAGCAGCCCCGGGACAGGCGGGGAGCTGTTTTTT. This encodes CASSPGTGGELFF.

This chain uses TRBV18 with TRBJ2-1; a weak D match, TRBD2 (7 bases). CDR3 length: 19 amino acids. CDR1 and CDR2 from the germline V gene are KGHSH and LQKENI. Trimming took 0 bases from V and 0 from J, leaving 18 bases between them. This chain's CDR3 is CASSPPQGGGRSSYNEQFF. CDR3 nucleotides: TGTGCCAGCTCACCACCGCAGGGCGGGGGCCGCAGCTCCTACAATGAGCAGTTCTTC.

For the CDR3, the DNA is TGTGCCAGCAGTTACTCGGGGGGGAAACTGTTTTTT. It translates to CASSYSGGKLFF. The chain uses TRBV6-5 and TRBJ1-4, with D perhaps TRBD1 (5 bases). Germline V gene lookup returns CDR1 MNHEY and CDR2 SVGAGI. Trimming pared 0 bases from V and 11 bases from J, leaving 7 bases between. There are 12 residues in the CDR3.

This clone has just one count. The chain carries TRBV30 and TRBJ2-7, with 7 bases that match TRBD1. Per the germline V gene, CDR1 is GTSNPN and CDR2 is SVGIG (reference sequence). Trimming removed 1 base from V and 2 bases from J; junction bases left unmatched: 5. The CDR3 has 14 amino acids. The CDR3 is CAWSAGTVTYEQYF. The CDR3 DNA reads TGTGCCTGGAGTGCCGGGACAGTTACCTACGAGCAGTACTTC. The variable domain in full, completed from reference TRBV30 and TRBJ2-7, reads SQTIHQWPATLVQPVGSPLSLECTVEGTSNPNLYWYRQAAGRGLQLLFYSVGIGQISSEVPQNLSASRPQDRQFILSSKKLLLSDSGFYLCAWSAGTVTYEQYFGPGTRLTVT.

The V gene is TRBV5-1, the J gene TRBJ2-3; 9 bases fit TRBD2. With 0 bases clipped from V and 6 bases from J, the junction kept 8 bases outside the gene matches. Germline V gene lookup returns CDR1 SGHRS and CDR2 YFSETQ. This CDR3 region has 16 residues. CDR3 region: CASSLEVAGAEDTQYF. The CDR3 region has the DNA TGCGCCAGCAGCTTGGAGGTAGCGGGGGCCGAGGATACGCAGTATTTT. Together with reference TRBV5-1 and TRBJ2-3, the CDR3 gives the full variable domain: KAGVTQTPRYLIKTRGQQVTLSCSPISGHRSVSWYQQTPGQGLQFLFEYFSETQRNKGNFPGRFSGRQFSNSRSEMNVSTLELGDSALYLCASSLEVAGAEDTQYFGPGTRLTVL.

Worth noting for this clone: Other DNA sequences in the same sample also yield this CDR3. The chain has TRBV19 and TRBJ1-1, with a weak D call TRBD1 (5 bases). The ends were cut back, 1 base at V and 4 bases at J, with 7 bases in the middle. The CDR3 loop spans 13 amino acids. The germline CDR1 and CDR2 sequences are LNHDA and SQIVND (reference sequence). CDR3 sequence: CASSIGGSTEAFF. The CDR3 nucleotides read TGTGCCAGTAGTATAGGGGGGAGCACTGAAGCTTTCTTT. The full variable domain, completed using reference TRBV19 and TRBJ1-1, is DGGITQSPKYLFRKEGQNVTLSCEQNLNHDAMYWYRQDPGQGLRLIYYSQIVNDFQKGDIAEGYSVSREKKESFPLTVTSAQKNPTAFYLCASSIGGSTEAFFGQGTRLTVV.

This chain joins TRBV24-1 and TRBJ2-7; D is ambiguous. Trimming removed 3 bases from V and 4 bases from J, with 24 bases in between. The CDR3 contains 18 residues. Germline CDR1 reads KGHDR; CDR2 reads SFDVKD. The CDR3 here is CATSDPFGSPESSYEQYF. CDR3 nucleotides: TGTGCCACCAGTGATCCTTTCGGATCACCAGAGAGCTCGTACGAGCAGTACTTC.